This TCR beta chain was retrieved from a study of blood T cells in healthy people across ages. The use of a sample-barcoded 5' primer and a J-beta primer mix characterized a second PCR of about 7 to 12 cycles. In TCRdb, the 5' RACE reads were re-called with MiXCR into one record per CDR3 protein. The sample gives about 970,000 distinct CDR3 sequences, roughly 51% of which show up once; 20% to 25% is in the top ten. Study results and limitations: Per million T cells, the diversity of TCR beta decreased roughly linearly as age advanced.

This CDR3 has 14 residues. Trimming removed 5 bases from V and 5 bases from J, with 14 bases in between. Germline V lookup: CDR1 MDHEN, CDR2 SYDVKM. This clonotype was detected a few times. Its antigen is still unknown. This TCR was sampled from a woman aged 55-69 years in good health. Source material: blood. The chain is built from TRBV28 and TRBJ2-3; D not resolved. CDR3 amino acids: CASSPQRGGDTQYF. The DNA for the CDR3 is TGTGCCAGCAGTCCCCAACGAGGTGGAGATACGCAGTATTTT.